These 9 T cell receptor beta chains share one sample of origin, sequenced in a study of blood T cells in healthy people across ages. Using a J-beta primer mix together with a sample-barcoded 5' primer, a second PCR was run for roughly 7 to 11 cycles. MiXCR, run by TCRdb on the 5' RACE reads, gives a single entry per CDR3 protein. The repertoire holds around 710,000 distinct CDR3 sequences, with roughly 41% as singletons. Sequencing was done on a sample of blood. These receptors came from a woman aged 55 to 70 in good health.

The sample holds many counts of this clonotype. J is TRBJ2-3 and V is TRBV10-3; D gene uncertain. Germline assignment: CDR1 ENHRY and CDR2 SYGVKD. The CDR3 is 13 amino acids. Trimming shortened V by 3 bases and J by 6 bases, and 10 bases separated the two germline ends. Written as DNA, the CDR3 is TGTGCCATCAGTGATTTCGGAAGGGATACGCAGTATTTT. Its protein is CAISDFGRDTQYF.

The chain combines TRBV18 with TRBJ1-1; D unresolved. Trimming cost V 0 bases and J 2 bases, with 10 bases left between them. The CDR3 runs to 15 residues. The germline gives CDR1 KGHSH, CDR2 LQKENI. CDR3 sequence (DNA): TGTGCCAGCTCACCACCTGGCAGCGGAAACACTGAAGCTTTCTTT. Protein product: CASSPPGSGNTEAFF.

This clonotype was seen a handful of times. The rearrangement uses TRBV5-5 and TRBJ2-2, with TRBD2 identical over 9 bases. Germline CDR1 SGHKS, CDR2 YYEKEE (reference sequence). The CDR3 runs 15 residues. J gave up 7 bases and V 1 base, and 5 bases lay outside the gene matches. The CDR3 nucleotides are TGTGCCAGCAGCTTGTTGCGGGGGGGCGTCGGGGAGCTGTTTTTT. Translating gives CASSLLRGGVGELFF.

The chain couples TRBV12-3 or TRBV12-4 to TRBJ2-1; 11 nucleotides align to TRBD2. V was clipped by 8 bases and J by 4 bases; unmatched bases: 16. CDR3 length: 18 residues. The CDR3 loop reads CASGRVGQGLAAYNEQFF. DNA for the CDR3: TGTGCCAGCGGTAGGGTTGGCCAGGGACTAGCGGCATACAATGAGCAGTTCTTC.

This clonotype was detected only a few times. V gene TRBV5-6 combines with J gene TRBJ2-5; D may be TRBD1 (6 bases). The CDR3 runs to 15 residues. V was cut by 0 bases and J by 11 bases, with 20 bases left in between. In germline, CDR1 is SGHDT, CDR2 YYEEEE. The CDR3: CASSLEYQGHNEQYF. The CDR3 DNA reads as TGTGCCAGCAGCTTGGAGTACCAGGGGCACAATGAGCAGTACTTC.

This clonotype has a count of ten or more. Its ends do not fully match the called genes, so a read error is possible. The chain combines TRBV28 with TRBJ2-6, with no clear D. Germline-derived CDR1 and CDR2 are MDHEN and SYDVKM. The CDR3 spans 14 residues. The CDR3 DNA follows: TGTGCCAGCTGTTTAGAATCTGGGGCCAACGTCCTGACTTTC. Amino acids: CASCLESGANVLTF. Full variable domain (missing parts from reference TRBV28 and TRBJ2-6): DVKVTQSSRYLVKRTGEKVFLECVQDMDHENMFWYRQDPGLGLRLIYFSYDVKMKEKGDIPEGYSVSREKKERFSLILESASTNQTSMYLCASCLESGANVLTFGAGSRLTVL.

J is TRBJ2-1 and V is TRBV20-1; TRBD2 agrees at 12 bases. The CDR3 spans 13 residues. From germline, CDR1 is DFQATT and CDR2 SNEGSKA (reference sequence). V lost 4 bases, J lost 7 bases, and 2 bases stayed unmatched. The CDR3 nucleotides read TGCAGTGCTACTAGCGGGAGGGCGAATGAGCAGTTCTTC. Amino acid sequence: CSATSGRANEQFF.

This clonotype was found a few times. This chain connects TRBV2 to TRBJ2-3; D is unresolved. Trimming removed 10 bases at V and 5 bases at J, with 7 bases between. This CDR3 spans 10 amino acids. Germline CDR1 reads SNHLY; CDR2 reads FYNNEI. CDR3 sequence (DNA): TGTGCCACCCAGATAGATACGCAGTATTTT. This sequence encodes CATQIDTQYF. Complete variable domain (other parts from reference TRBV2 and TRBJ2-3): EPEVTQTPSHQVTQMGQEVILRCVPISNHLYFYWYRQILGQKVEFLVSFYNNEISEKSEIFDDQFSVERPDGSNFTLKIRSTKLEDSAMYFCATQIDTQYFGPGTRLTVL.

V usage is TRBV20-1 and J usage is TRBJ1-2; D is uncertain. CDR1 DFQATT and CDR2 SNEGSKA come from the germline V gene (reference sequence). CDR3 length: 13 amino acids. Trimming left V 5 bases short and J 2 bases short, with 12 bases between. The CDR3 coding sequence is TGCAGTGCTCGTACTGGATTAAACTATGGCTACACCTTC. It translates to CSARTGLNYGYTF.